This T cell receptor (beta chain) is drawn from a study of blood T cell repertoires in COVID-19. Study-wide background: Some COVID-19 samples were acute and others convalescent; all came from the United States, Italy and Spain. PBMCs, B-cell-depleted T cells, or T cells provided the cDNA or gDNA that made up the material.

Between the trimmed V and J ends, which lost 3 bases and 0 bases, there was a span of 12 bases. Looked up from germline, CDR1 is MRHNA and CDR2 is SNTAGT. The CDR3 runs to 15 residues. TCRdb's copy holds only in-frame clones and misses some; the assay was immunoSEQ multiplex PCR. The table has approximately 300,000 clones, 80% to 90% seen once. In Cohort 3, a recovered donor had either two negative PCRs, clearance, or symptom resolution. The chain recombines TRBV6-4 with TRBJ2-7; D uncertain. Sequencing was done on a sample of PBMCs or T cells enriched from blood (not recorded which). This clonotype was sampled from a man aged 25 to 40 who had recovered from COVID-19. The CDR3 DNA reads as TGTGCCAGCAGTGAACCAGCGCTGAGCTCCTACGAGCAGTACTTC. Its protein product is CASSEPALSSYEQYF.